This is a list of T cell receptor beta chains from one sample in a study of CD8 T cells in ankylosing spondylitis. TCRdb used MiXCR to reprocess the 5' RACE reads, holding one entry per CDR3 protein. Among 180,000 or so distinct CDR3 sequences listed, around a tenth were seen once. Input material: blood, either unsorted or a sorted T cell fraction (not recorded which). These receptors originate from a male donor with ankylosing spondylitis or in good health (not recorded which). The CDR3 runs from the conserved cysteine through the conserved F or W. The order of the fields is J gene, clone size, CDR3 length, D gene, V gene, CDR3 protein, CDR3 DNA. A D gene is named only where the DNA matches it firmly. The size entry is marked missing in some rows and otherwise reads once, few, many or a size class.

TRBJ2-7	many	12	.	TRBV6-6	CASGVPGKEQYF	TGTGCCAGCGGGGTCCCGGGGAAGGAGCAGTACTTC
TRBJ1-2	.	16	.	TRBV11-2	CASSLVGGGVGHGYTF	TGTGCCAGCAGCTTAGTAGGTGGGGGCGTCGGTCATGGCTACACCTTC
TRBJ2-1	few	15	.	TRBV7-7	CASSLDRQVYNEQFF	TGTGCCAGCAGCTTAGATCGGCAGGTCTACAATGAGCAGTTCTTC
TRBJ2-3	many	14	.	TRBV9	CASSPRGSTDTQYF	TGTGCCAGCAGCCCTAGGGGCAGCACAGATACGCAGTATTTT
TRBJ2-4	many	14	.	TRBV28	CASSSLGQKNIQYF	TGTGCCAGCAGTTCCCTTGGACAGAAAAACATTCAGTACTTC
TRBJ1-3	many	14	.	TRBV6-1	CASSDGRSGNTIYF	TGTGCCAGCAGTGACGGACGCTCTGGAAACACCATATATTTT
TRBJ2-7	few	17	TRBD2	TRBV5-1	CASSYGLAGGSSYEQYF	TGCGCCAGCAGCTACGGACTAGCGGGAGGGAGTTCCTACGAGCAGTACTTC
TRBJ2-3	.	16	TRBD2	TRBV30	CAWSPLLAGGPDTQYF	TGTGCCTGGAGTCCCCTACTAGCGGGAGGGCCAGATACGCAGTATTTT
TRBJ2-1	few	16	TRBD2	TRBV11-2	CASSRGLDGSYNEQFF	TGTGCCAGCAGCCGTGGACTAGACGGCTCCTACAATGAGCAGTTCTTC
TRBJ2-5	few	13	TRBD1	TRBV5-1	CASSSGQGVTQYF	TGCGCCAGCAGCTCGGGACAGGGTGTGACCCAGTACTTC
TRBJ1-2	.	12	.	TRBV12-3/TRBV12-4	CASSRGSEGYTF	TGTGCCAGCAGTCGCGGGTCCGAGGGCTACACCTTC
TRBJ2-1	many	14	.	TRBV5-1	CASSLGAVYNEQFF	TGCGCCAGCAGCTTGGGGGCGGTCTACAATGAGCAGTTCTTC
TRBJ2-7	many	15	TRBD2	TRBV15	CATSSRTSGSYEQYF	TGTGCCACCAGCAGTAGGACTAGCGGGAGTTACGAGCAGTACTTC
TRBJ2-7	many	12	.	TRBV5-6	CASSFAGGEQYF	TGTGCCAGCAGCTTTGCGGGCGGCGAGCAGTACTTC
TRBJ1-5	many	15	TRBD1	TRBV5-1	CASSLEGQGEQPQHF	TGCGCCAGCAGCTTGGAGGGACAGGGGGAACAGCCCCAGCATTTT
TRBJ2-1	many	15	TRBD2	TRBV6-5	CASRPSGRAYNEQFF	TGTGCCAGCAGACCTAGCGGGAGGGCCTACAATGAGCAGTTCTTC
TRBJ2-1	few	14	.	TRBV11-2	CASNFGQTYNEQFF	TGTGCCAGCAACTTTGGACAGACCTACAATGAGCAGTTCTTC
TRBJ2-2	few	16	.	TRBV7-2	CASSLVGGRVTGELFF	TGTGCCAGCAGCCTTGTAGGGGGGCGTGTCACCGGGGAGCTGTTTTTT
TRBJ2-7	.	14	TRBD1	TRBV6-2/TRBV6-3	CASSYGGQVYEQYF	TGTGCCAGCAGTTACGGAGGACAGGTCTACGAGCAGTACTTC
TRBJ2-1	many	15	.	TRBV5-1	CASSLDLPRGDEQFF	TGCGCCAGCAGCTTGGACTTACCTAGAGGAGATGAGCAGTTCTTC
TRBJ2-2	many	16	.	TRBV5-1	CASSPNREPNTGELFF	TGCGCCAGCAGCCCTAACAGGGAACCGAACACCGGGGAGCTGTTTTTT
TRBJ1-5	few	14	.	TRBV5-1	CASSLIGGSQPQHF	TGCGCCAGCAGCTTGATCGGGGGTAGTCAGCCCCAGCATTTT
TRBJ2-1	few	18	TRBD2	TRBV7-8	CASSLTGLAGVGYNEQFF	TGTGCCAGCAGCTTGACGGGGCTAGCGGGAGTCGGGTACAATGAGCAGTTCTTC
TRBJ1-5	many	15	.	TRBV6-2/TRBV6-3	CASSHPGGNNQPQHF	TGTGCCAGCAGCCATCCGGGGGGGAACAATCAGCCCCAGCATTTT
TRBJ2-1	many	14	.	TRBV7-2	CASSLVPGLNEQFF	TGTGCCAGCAGCTTAGTCCCAGGGTTAAATGAGCAGTTCTTC
TRBJ2-3	many	18	TRBD2	TRBV5-1	CASSLGGSTSLVTDTQYF	TGCGCCAGCAGCTTGGGGGGTTCGACTAGCCTTGTCACAGATACGCAGTATTTT
TRBJ2-2	.	13	.	TRBV20-1	CSAKLRATGELFF	TGCAGTGCTAAACTCAGGGCCACCGGGGAGCTGTTTTTT
TRBJ1-2	.	14	.	TRBV7-9	CASSLAAPTGGYTF	TGTGCCAGCAGCTTAGCGGCCCCGACAGGTGGCTACACCTTC
TRBJ1-2	few	16	.	TRBV6-1	CASSPRGPRSNYGYTF	TGTGCCAGCAGCCCCAGGGGCCCCCGCTCTAACTATGGCTACACCTTC
TRBJ2-5	few	16	.	TRBV4-3	CASSQVKSVHGETQYF	TGCGCCAGCAGCCAAGTTAAGTCGGTCCACGGGGAGACCCAGTACTTC
TRBJ2-5	many	15	TRBD2	TRBV12-3/TRBV12-4	CASSWLAGGQETQYF	TGTGCCAGCAGTTGGCTAGCGGGAGGCCAAGAGACCCAGTACTTC
TRBJ2-7	.	19	TRBD2	TRBV4-1	CASSQAKALPTSDSYEQYF	TGCGCCAGCAGCCAAGCTAAGGCCCTCCCAACTAGCGATTCCTACGAGCAGTACTTC
TRBJ2-3	many	15	TRBD2	TRBV20-1	CSARLPGRFTDTQYF	TGCAGTGCTAGGCTTCCCGGGAGGTTCACAGATACGCAGTATTTT
TRBJ1-6	.	15	.	TRBV5-4	CASSISGAADSPLHF	TGTGCCAGCAGTATCTCGGGGGCGGCGGACTCACCCCTCCACTTT
TRBJ1-1	few	11	.	TRBV29-1	CSSGSGLGAFF	TGCAGCTCCGGTTCGGGATTAGGAGCTTTCTTT
TRBJ2-3	many	11	.	TRBV20-1	CSARGSDTQYF	TGCAGTGCTAGAGGTTCAGATACGCAGTATTTT
TRBJ2-1	many	16	TRBD2	TRBV15	CATSAGLAGDGDEQFF	TGTGCCACCAGCGCGGGACTAGCGGGAGATGGCGATGAGCAGTTCTTC
TRBJ2-1	many	12	.	TRBV20-1	CSAIHQYNEQFF	TGCAGTGCTATCCACCAGTACAATGAGCAGTTCTTC
TRBJ2-7	many	14	.	TRBV7-8	CASSLDYGVYEQYF	TGTGCCAGCAGCTTAGACTACGGGGTCTACGAGCAGTACTTC
TRBJ1-5	few	15	.	TRBV7-2	CASSLDAGGNQPQHF	TGTGCCAGCAGCTTAGATGCGGGTGGCAATCAGCCCCAGCATTTT
TRBJ2-5	many	14	TRBD2	TRBV9	CASSVLAGEETQYF	TGTGCCAGCAGCGTTTTAGCGGGAGAGGAGACCCAGTACTTC
TRBJ1-6	.	17	.	TRBV6-5	CASSYSHPRGNNSPLHF	TGTGCCAGCAGTTACTCCCACCCAAGGGGAAATAATTCACCCCTCCACTTT
TRBJ2-2	many	15	TRBD2	TRBV5-1	CASSLSGGSTGELFF	TGCGCCAGCAGCTTGTCCGGGGGGAGCACCGGGGAGCTGTTTTTT
TRBJ2-1	.	19	TRBD2	TRBV9	CASSVNPSGRADSYNEQFF	TGTGCCAGCAGCGTAAACCCTAGCGGGAGGGCCGACTCCTACAATGAGCAGTTCTTC
TRBJ2-7	.	14	TRBD1	TRBV18	CASSPWDRLYEQYF	TGTGCCAGCTCACCCTGGGACAGACTCTACGAGCAGTACTTC
TRBJ2-1	many	13	.	TRBV5-1	CASSSTAVNEQFF	TGCGCCAGCAGCTCGACAGCTGTTAATGAGCAGTTCTTC
TRBJ1-1	.	14	TRBD1	TRBV12-3/TRBV12-4	CASRKTGSRTEAFF	TGTGCCAGCAGAAAGACAGGGTCGAGAACTGAAGCTTTCTTT
TRBJ2-7	.	16	.	TRBV11-3	CASSLVISGGTYEQYF	TGTGCCAGCAGCTTAGTCATCTCTGGGGGTACCTACGAGCAGTACTTC
TRBJ2-2	few	16	.	TRBV29-1	CSVEGRGRLNTGELFF	TGCAGCGTTGAAGGCAGGGGACGACTGAACACCGGGGAGCTGTTTTTT
TRBJ1-1	many	11	.	TRBV6-5	CASINRAEAFF	TGTGCCAGCATAAACAGGGCTGAAGCTTTCTTT
TRBJ2-7	few	13	.	TRBV7-8	CASSPDDRGEQYF	TGTGCCAGCAGCCCCGATGATAGGGGCGAGCAGTACTTC